The 5 T cell receptor beta chains reported below all come from one sample, sequenced in a study of blood T cell repertoires in COVID-19. Data came from immunoSEQ multiplex PCR; TCRdb stores just in-frame clones and leaves some out. This sample has roughly 290,000 clones; around 81% occur once, and the top ten carry around 4%. Sequenced sample: peripheral blood. The receptors derive from a woman between 45 and 65 years old with active or convalescent COVID-19.

This chain links TRBV5-1 with TRBJ1-4; 7 bases agree with TRBD1. CDR3 size: 14 residues. Trimming cost V 4 bases and J 4 bases; bases outside gene matches: 4. Per the germline V gene, CDR1 is SGHRS and CDR2 is YFSETQ. CDR3 residues: CASSQGQSNEKLFF. CDR3 sequence (DNA): TGCGCCAGCAGCCAGGGACAGAGTAATGAAAAACTGTTTTTT.

V is TRBV5-1 and J is TRBJ2-1; 8 bases match TRBD2. V dropped 3 bases and J dropped 5; count of bases not matched to a gene: 10. The CDR3 totals 16 residues. Per the germline V gene, CDR1 is SGHRS and CDR2 is YFSETQ. The CDR3 DNA sequence: TGCGCCAGCAGCTCCGGGGGGGGTCGGAGCAACAATGAGCAGTTCTTC. This sequence encodes CASSSGGGRSNNEQFF.

The chain combines TRBV18 with TRBJ2-5; the D gene is possibly TRBD1 (5 bases). The CDR3 loop spans 13 amino acids. Per the germline V gene, CDR1 is KGHSH and CDR2 is LQKENI. Between the trimmed V and J ends, which lost 2 bases and 7 bases, there was a span of 11 bases. The CDR3 bases are TGTGCCAGCTCACCAACAGGAGAGGTGACCCAGTACTTC. Protein product: CASSPTGEVTQYF.

This chain uses TRBV12-5 with TRBJ2-3, with a tentative D call TRBD2 (5 bases). This CDR3 region has 15 residues. Trimming shortened V by 5 bases and J by 2 bases, and 14 bases separated the two germline ends. Germline values: CDR1 LGHNT, CDR2 FRNRAP. In DNA, the CDR3 is TGTGCTAGTGGTGCCAGCGGAGACTACACAGATACGCAGTATTTT. Encoded protein: CASGASGDYTDTQYF. The full variable domain, rest sourced from reference TRBV12-5 and TRBJ2-3, is DARVTQTPRHKVTEMGQEVTMRCQPILGHNTVFWYRQTMMQGLELLAYFRNRAPLDDSGMPKDRFSAEMPDATLATLKIQPSEPRDSAVYFCASGASGDYTDTQYFGPGTRLTVL.

This chain joins TRBV19 and TRBJ1-5; 12 nucleotides agree with TRBD1. CDR1 and CDR2 from the germline V gene are LNHDA and SQIVND (reference sequence). The CDR3 sequence is 15 residues long. The DNA of the CDR3 is TGTGCGTCCCGGGACAGGGGGCTTAGCAATCAGCCCCAGCATTTT. Protein product: CASRDRGLSNQPQHF.